These 30 T cell receptor beta chains came from one sample sequenced in a study of T cells expressing NK-cell markers. After re-calling the 5' RACE reads, TCRdb lists one entry per CDR3 protein, DNA absent. This sample's table reports 150,000 or so distinct CDR3 sequences. Sequencing used blood T cells: a sorted CD56 or NKG2C T cell subset, CD4+ or CD8+ T cells, or bulk PBMC T cells (not recorded which). The receptor set was obtained from a woman aged 45 to 65 in good health.

The chain has TRBV12-3 or TRBV12-4 and TRBJ1-1. This CDR3 has 14 residues. CDR3 sequence: CASSLNFGNTEAFF.

The genes are TRBV29-1 and TRBJ2-1; absent DNA, TCRdb's TRBD2 call cannot be checked. CDR3 length: 14 amino acids. Germline CDR1 and CDR2: SQVTM and ANQGSEA. The CDR3 is CSVWTSGGLNEQFF.

The chain's CDR3 is CASSVPEGPQHF. The chain uses TRBV27 and TRBJ1-5. CDR1 is MNHEY, CDR2 SMNVEV, per germline (reference sequence). The CDR3 has 12 residues.

V usage is TRBV2 and J usage is TRBJ1-1; with no DNA, the TCRdb D assignment of TRBD1 cannot be verified. Germline CDR1 SNHLY, CDR2 FYNNEI. The CDR3 totals 14 residues. The CDR3 loop is CASSETQGVTEAFF.

V and J are TRBV5-6 and TRBJ2-6; the TCRdb D gene call, TRBD1, has no DNA to confirm it. Looked up from germline, CDR1 is SGHDT and CDR2 is YYEEEE. The CDR3 runs to 15 residues. CDR3 region: CASSLQVSGANVLTF.

The rearrangement joins TRBV15 to TRBJ1-1; TCRdb selects TRBD1, and the lack of DNA leaves this call unchecked. Per the germline V gene, CDR1 is LNHNV and CDR2 is YYDKDF (reference sequence). This CDR3 region has 14 residues. CDR3 sequence reads: CATSPGTALHEAFF.

CDR3 residues: CASSSILAGGDNEQFF. V and J are TRBV9 and TRBJ2-1; TCRdb indicates TRBD2, and absent DNA this call remains unverified. The CDR3 extends over 16 amino acids. The germline gives CDR1 SGDLS, CDR2 YYNGEE.

The chain uses TRBV7-9 and TRBJ1-3; the TCRdb D gene call, TRBD1, has no DNA to confirm it. The CDR3 is 15 amino acids. The germline V gene has CDR1 SEHNR and CDR2 FQNEAQ (reference sequence). The CDR3 protein is CASIPDRAIGNTIYF.

The rearrangement uses TRBV12-5 and TRBJ2-5. Germline values: CDR1 LGHNT, CDR2 FRNRAP. CDR3 length equals 17 residues. CDR3 loop: CASGLVLGLVIQETQYF. Filled out from reference TRBV12-5 and TRBJ2-5, the complete variable domain reads DARVTQTPRHKVTEMGQEVTMRCQPILGHNTVFWYRQTMMQGLELLAYFRNRAPLDDSGMPKDRFSAEMPDATLATLKIQPSEPRDSAVYFCASGLVLGLVIQETQYFGPGTRLLVL.

The chain recombines TRBV12-3 or TRBV12-4 with TRBJ1-1; as DNA is missing, the TRBD1 call by TCRdb cannot be tested. The CDR3 extends over 18 amino acids. This chain's CDR3 is CASSLFPPAPTGESEAFF.

This chain uses TRBV7-9 with TRBJ2-5; no DNA is available, so the TRBD2 call from TCRdb remains unchecked. Looked up from germline, CDR1 is SEHNR and CDR2 is FQNEAQ (reference sequence). The CDR3 sequence is 17 residues long. CDR3 protein: CASSLDASGRDQETQYF.

The CDR3 loop reads CASSQGQGTAETQYF. The chain carries TRBV11-3 and TRBJ2-5; without DNA, the TCRdb call of TRBD1 cannot be checked. The CDR3 spans 15 residues. The germline CDR1 and CDR2 sequences are SGHNT and YENEEA. Complete variable domain (other parts from reference TRBV11-3 and TRBJ2-5): EAGVVQSPRYKIIEKKQPVAFWCNPISGHNTLYWYLQNLGQGPELLIRYENEEAVDDSQLPKDRFSAERLKGVDSTLKIQPAELGDSAVYLCASSQGQGTAETQYFGPGTRLLVL.

The chain couples TRBV7-9 to TRBJ2-7. The length of the CDR3 is 13 residues. Germline values: CDR1 SEHNR, CDR2 FQNEAQ (reference sequence). CDR3 in amino acids: CASSWLSSHEQYF.

The V call is TRBV14, the J call TRBJ2-1; TCRdb calls TRBD1, which cannot be checked without DNA. The CDR3 covers 14 residues. CDR1 and CDR2 from the germline V gene are SGHDN and FVKESK. The chain's CDR3 is CASRAGDPGGEQFF.

The gene calls are TRBV27 and TRBJ2-7. The germline V gene encodes CDR1 MNHEY and CDR2 SMNVEV (reference sequence). This CDR3 is built from 13 residues. The CDR3 is CASSSGSPYEQYF.

The chain joins TRBV3-1 to TRBJ2-1; the D call from TCRdb, TRBD1, cannot be confirmed without DNA. The CDR3 loop spans 15 amino acids. CDR1 is LGHDT, CDR2 YNNKEL, per germline (reference sequence). The CDR3 sequence: CASSPDRGRFYEQFF.

The rearrangement joins TRBV2 to TRBJ2-1; TCRdb selects TRBD2, and the lack of DNA leaves this call unchecked. Germline CDR1 SNHLY, CDR2 FYNNEI. The length of the CDR3 is 17 residues. CDR3 protein: CASSPRSLAGGQDEQFF.

The chain has TRBV11-3 and TRBJ2-3; the TCRdb call, TRBD2, lacks DNA for checking. This CDR3 comprises 14 residues. CDR1 and CDR2 (germline): SGHNT, YENEEA. The CDR3 sequence is CASSRLEGRDTQYF.

This chain joins TRBV20-1 and TRBJ2-1; as DNA is missing, the TRBD2 call by TCRdb cannot be tested. The CDR3 loop spans 15 amino acids. Germline V lookup: CDR1 DFQATT, CDR2 SNEGSKA (reference sequence). The CDR3 region is CSARDGLAGVSEQFF.

V gene TRBV30 combines with J gene TRBJ2-7; checking the TCRdb D call of TRBD1 is not possible without DNA. Germline CDR1 is GTSNPN and CDR2 is SVGIG (reference sequence). The CDR3 has 13 amino acids. The chain's CDR3 is CAWSEGQGYEQYF.

The chain carries TRBV27 and TRBJ1-5; with no DNA, the TCRdb D assignment of TRBD1 cannot be verified. The CDR3 is 14 amino acids. Germline V lookup: CDR1 MNHEY, CDR2 SMNVEV (reference sequence). CDR3: CASSLLGQNQPQHF.

This CDR3 is CSARGAGGEIQETQYF. The chain combines TRBV20-1 with TRBJ2-5; the TCRdb D gene call, TRBD2, has no DNA to confirm it. From germline, CDR1 is DFQATT and CDR2 SNEGSKA (reference sequence). The CDR3 extends over 16 amino acids.

This chain uses TRBV4-1 with TRBJ1-5. The length of the CDR3 is 15 residues. CDR1 and CDR2 from the germline V gene are MGHRA and YSYEKL. CDR3 amino acids: CASSQVLQSDQPQHF.

This chain uses TRBV27 with TRBJ2-3. Germline loops: CDR1 MNHEY, CDR2 SMNVEV (reference sequence). The CDR3 spans 14 residues. The CDR3 spells CASSLSSFTDTQYF.

This chain joins TRBV11-2 and TRBJ1-1; TCRdb's D call, TRBD1, is unchecked because there is no DNA. The CDR3 is 14 amino acids. CDR1 is SGHAT and CDR2 is FQNNGV in the germline V gene. The CDR3 protein is CASRTPGYPPRAFF.

V gene TRBV15 combines with J gene TRBJ1-5; without DNA, the TCRdb call of TRBD1 cannot be checked. The CDR3 length is 13 residues. CDR1 and CDR2 (germline): LNHNV, YYDKDF (reference sequence). Here the CDR3 reads CATRSGGMEPQHF.

The rearrangement uses TRBV12-3 or TRBV12-4 and TRBJ1-5; TCRdb's assignment of TRBD1 cannot be checked, as there is no DNA. This CDR3 has 14 residues. Here the CDR3 reads CASSLWGAGEPQHF.

V usage is TRBV7-9 and J usage is TRBJ2-2; TCRdb selects TRBD2, and the lack of DNA leaves this call unchecked. Germline CDR1 SEHNR, CDR2 FQNEAQ (reference sequence). The CDR3 length is 19 residues. CDR3 amino acids: CASSFPRGLAGANTGELFF. Together with reference TRBV7-9 and TRBJ2-2, the CDR3 gives the full variable domain: DTGVSQNPRHKITKRGQNVTFRCDPISEHNRLYWYRQTLGQGPEFLTYFQNEAQLEKSRLLSDRFSAERPKGSFSTLEIQRTEQGDSAMYLCASSFPRGLAGANTGELFFGEGSRLTVL.

The rearrangement uses TRBV12-3 or TRBV12-4 and TRBJ2-5; TCRdb proposes TRBD1, but this gene call is untestable without DNA. This CDR3 is built from 14 residues. The CDR3 loop reads CASTGMGATSPQYF.

The chain carries TRBV12-3 or TRBV12-4 and TRBJ2-7; TCRdb designates TRBD1, a call that cannot be tested without DNA. This CDR3 contains 15 residues. This CDR3 is CASTPGQGAHNEQYF.